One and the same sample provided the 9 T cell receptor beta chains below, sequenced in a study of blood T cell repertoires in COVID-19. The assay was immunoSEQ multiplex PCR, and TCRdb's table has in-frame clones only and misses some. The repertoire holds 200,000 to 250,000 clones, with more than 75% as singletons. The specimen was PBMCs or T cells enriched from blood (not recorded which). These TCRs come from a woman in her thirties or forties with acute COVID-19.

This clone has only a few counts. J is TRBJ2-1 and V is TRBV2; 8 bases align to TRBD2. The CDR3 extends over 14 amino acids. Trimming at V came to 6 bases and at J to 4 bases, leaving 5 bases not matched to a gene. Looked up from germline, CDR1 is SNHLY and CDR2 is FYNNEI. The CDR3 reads CASRTSGGYNEQFF. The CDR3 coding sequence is TGTGCCAGCAGAACGAGCGGGGGATACAATGAGCAGTTCTTC.

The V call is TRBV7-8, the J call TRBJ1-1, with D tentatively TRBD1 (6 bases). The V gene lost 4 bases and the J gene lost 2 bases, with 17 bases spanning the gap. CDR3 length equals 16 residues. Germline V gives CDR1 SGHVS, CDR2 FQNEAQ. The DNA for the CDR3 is TGTGCCAGCAGCTCCCTCAGGGGACGGATCAACACTGAAGCTTTCTTT. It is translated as CASSSLRGRINTEAFF. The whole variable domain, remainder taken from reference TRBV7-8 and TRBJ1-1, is GAGVSQSPRYKVAKRGQDVALRCDPISGHVSLFWYQQALGQGPEFLTYFQNEAQLDKSGLPSDRFFAERPEGSVSTLKIQRTQQEDSAVYLCASSSLRGRINTEAFFGQGTRLTVV.

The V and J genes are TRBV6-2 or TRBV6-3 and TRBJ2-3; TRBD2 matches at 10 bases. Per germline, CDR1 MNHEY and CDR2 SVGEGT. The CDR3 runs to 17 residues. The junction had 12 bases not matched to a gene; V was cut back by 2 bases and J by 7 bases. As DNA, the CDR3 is TGTGCCAGCAGTTACGGCGGAGCGGGAGGGCCTACATATACGCAGTATTTT. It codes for CASSYGGAGGPTYTQYF.

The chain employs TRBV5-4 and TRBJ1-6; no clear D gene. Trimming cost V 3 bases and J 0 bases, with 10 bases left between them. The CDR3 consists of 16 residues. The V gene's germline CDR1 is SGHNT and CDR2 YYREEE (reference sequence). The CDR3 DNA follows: TGTGCCAGCAGCTCGTTACTGAGCTCCTATAATTCACCCCTCCACTTT. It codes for CASSSLLSSYNSPLHF.

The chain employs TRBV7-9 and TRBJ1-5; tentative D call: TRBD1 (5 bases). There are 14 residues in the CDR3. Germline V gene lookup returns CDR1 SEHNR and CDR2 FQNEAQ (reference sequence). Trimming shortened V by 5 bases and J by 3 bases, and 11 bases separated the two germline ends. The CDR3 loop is CASSLDSPNQPQHF. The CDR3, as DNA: TGTGCCAGCAGCCTAGACAGTCCCAATCAGCCCCAGCATTTT.

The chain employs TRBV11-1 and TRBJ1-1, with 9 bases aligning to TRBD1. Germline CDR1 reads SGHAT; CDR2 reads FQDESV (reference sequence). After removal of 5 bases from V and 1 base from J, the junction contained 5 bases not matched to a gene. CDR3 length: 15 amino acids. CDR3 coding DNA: TGTGCCAGCAGCCGAGGGGGACAGGGGAACACTGAAGCTTTCTTT. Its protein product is CASSRGGQGNTEAFF.

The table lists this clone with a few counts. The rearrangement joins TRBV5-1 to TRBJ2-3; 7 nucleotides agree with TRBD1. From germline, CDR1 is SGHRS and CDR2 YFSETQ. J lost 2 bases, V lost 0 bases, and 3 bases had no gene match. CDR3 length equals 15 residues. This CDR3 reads CASSLADRDTDTQYF. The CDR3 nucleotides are TGCGCCAGCAGCTTGGCCGACAGGGACACAGATACGCAGTATTTT.

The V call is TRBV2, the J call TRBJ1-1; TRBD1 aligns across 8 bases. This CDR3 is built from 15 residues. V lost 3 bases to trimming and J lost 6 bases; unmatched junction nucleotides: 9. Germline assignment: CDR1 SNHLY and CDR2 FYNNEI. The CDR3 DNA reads TGTGCCAGCAGTGAGCGGAGGACAGGGAAGGCTGAAGCTTTCTTT. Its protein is CASSERRTGKAEAFF.

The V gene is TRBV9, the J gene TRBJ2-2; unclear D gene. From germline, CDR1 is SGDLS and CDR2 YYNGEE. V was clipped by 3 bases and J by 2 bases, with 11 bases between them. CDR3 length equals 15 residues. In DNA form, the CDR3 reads TGTGCCAGCAGCGCGAGGAACTTAAACACCGGGGAGCTGTTTTTT. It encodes CASSARNLNTGELFF.